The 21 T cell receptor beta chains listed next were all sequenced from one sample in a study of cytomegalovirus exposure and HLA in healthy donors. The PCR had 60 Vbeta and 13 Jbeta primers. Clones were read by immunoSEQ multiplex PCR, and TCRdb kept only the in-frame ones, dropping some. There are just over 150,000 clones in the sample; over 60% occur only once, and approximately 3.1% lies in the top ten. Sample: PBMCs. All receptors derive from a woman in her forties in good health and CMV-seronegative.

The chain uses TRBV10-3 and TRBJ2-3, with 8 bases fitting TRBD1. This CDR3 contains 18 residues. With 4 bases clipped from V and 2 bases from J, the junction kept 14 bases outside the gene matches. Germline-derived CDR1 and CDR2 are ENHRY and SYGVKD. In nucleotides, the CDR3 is TGTGCCATCAGTGTATCGTCTGGACAGGGCGATTCCACAGATACGCAGTATTTT. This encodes CAISVSSGQGDSTDTQYF.

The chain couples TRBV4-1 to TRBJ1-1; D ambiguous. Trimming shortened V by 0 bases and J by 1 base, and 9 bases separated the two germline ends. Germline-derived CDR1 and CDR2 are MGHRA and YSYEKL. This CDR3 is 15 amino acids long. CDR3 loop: CASSQDNSANTEAFF. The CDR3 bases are TGCGCCAGCAGCCAAGATAACAGTGCGAACACTGAAGCTTTCTTT.

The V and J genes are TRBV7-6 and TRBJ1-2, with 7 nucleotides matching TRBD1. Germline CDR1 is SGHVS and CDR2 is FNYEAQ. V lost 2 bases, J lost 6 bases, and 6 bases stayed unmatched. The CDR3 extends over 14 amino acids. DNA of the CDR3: TGTGCCAGCAGCTTATCGGGACAGAATAATGGCTACACCTTC. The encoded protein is CASSLSGQNNGYTF.

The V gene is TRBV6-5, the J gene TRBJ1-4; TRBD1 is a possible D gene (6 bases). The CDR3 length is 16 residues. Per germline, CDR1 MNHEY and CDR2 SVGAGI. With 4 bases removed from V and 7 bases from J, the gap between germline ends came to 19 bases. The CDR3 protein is CASSSVRQAGAEKLFF. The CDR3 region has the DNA TGTGCCAGCAGTTCTGTACGACAGGCGGGGGCTGAAAAACTGTTTTTT.

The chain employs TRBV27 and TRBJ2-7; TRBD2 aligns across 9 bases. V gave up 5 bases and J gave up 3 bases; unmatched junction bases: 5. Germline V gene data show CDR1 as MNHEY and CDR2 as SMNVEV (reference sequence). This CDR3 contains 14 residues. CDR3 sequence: CASSPAGGGYEQYF. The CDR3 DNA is TGTGCCAGCAGTCCGGCGGGAGGGGGCTACGAGCAGTACTTC.

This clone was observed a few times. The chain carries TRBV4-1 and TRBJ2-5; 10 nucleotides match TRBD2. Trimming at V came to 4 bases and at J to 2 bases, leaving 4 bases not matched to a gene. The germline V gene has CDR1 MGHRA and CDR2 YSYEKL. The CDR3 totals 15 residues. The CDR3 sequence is CASSLLAGAQETQYF. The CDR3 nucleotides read TGCGCCAGCAGCCTTCTAGCGGGGGCACAAGAGACCCAGTACTTC.

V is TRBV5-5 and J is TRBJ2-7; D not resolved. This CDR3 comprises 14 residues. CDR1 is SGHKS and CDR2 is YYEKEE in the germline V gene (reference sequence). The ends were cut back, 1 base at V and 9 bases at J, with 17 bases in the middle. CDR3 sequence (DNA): TGTGCCAGCAGCTTGCAGAACAGTGGGTCTGGGCAGTACTTC. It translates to CASSLQNSGSGQYF.

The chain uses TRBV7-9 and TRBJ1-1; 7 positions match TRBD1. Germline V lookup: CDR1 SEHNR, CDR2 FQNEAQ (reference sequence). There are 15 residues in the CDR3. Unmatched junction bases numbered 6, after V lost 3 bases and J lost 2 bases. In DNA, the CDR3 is TGTGCCAGCAGCTTCAGACAGGGACCAAACACTGAAGCTTTCTTT. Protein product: CASSFRQGPNTEAFF. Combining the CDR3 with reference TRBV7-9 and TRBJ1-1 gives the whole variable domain DTGVSQNPRHKITKRGQNVTFRCDPISEHNRLYWYRQTLGQGPEFLTYFQNEAQLEKSRLLSDRFSAERPKGSFSTLEIQRTEQGDSAMYLCASSFRQGPNTEAFFGQGTRLTVV.

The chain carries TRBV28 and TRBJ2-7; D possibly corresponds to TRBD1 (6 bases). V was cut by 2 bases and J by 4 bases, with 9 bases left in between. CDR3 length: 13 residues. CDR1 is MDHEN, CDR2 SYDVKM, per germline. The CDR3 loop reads CASSLPGQYEQYF. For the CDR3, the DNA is TGTGCCAGCAGTTTACCCGGACAGTACGAGCAGTACTTC. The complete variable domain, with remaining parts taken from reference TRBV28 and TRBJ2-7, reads DVKVTQSSRYLVKRTGEKVFLECVQDMDHENMFWYRQDPGLGLRLIYFSYDVKMKEKGDIPEGYSVSREKKERFSLILESASTNQTSMYLCASSLPGQYEQYFGPGTRLTVT.

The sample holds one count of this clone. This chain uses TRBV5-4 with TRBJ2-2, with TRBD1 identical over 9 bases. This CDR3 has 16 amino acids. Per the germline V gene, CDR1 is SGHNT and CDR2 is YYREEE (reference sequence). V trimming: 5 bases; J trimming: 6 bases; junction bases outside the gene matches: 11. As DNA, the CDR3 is TGTGCCAGCAGGGAACAGGGGGCCGGTGCCCCCGGGGAGCTGTTTTTT. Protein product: CASREQGAGAPGELFF.

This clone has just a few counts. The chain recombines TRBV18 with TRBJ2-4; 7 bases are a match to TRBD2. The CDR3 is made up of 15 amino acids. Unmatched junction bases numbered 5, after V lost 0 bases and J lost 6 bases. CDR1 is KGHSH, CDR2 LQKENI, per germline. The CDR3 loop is CASSPPSSGPNIQYF. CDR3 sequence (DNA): TGTGCCAGCTCACCACCGTCTAGCGGACCAAACATTCAGTACTTC.

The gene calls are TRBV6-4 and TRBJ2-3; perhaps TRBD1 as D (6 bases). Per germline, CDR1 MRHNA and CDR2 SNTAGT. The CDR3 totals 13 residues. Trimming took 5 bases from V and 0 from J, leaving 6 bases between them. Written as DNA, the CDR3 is TGTGCCAGCAGTACAGGGAGCACAGATACGCAGTATTTT. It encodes CASSTGSTDTQYF.

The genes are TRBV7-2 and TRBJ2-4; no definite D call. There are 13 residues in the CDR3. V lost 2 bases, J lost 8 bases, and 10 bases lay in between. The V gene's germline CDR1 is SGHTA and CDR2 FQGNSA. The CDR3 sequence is CASSLQASDIQYF. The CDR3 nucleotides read TGTGCCAGCAGCTTACAGGCTTCGGACATTCAGTACTTC.

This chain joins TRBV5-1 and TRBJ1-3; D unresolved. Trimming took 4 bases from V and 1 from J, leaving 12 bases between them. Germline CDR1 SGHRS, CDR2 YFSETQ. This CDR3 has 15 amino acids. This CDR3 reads CASSVGVSSGNTIYF. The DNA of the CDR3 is TGCGCCAGCAGCGTCGGAGTTAGTTCTGGAAACACCATATATTTT.

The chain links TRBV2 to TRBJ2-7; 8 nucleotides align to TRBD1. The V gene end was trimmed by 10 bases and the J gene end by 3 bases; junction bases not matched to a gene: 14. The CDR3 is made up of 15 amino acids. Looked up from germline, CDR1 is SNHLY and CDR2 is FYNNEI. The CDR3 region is CATAPQRQGIYEQYF. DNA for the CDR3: TGTGCCACAGCCCCCCAGAGACAGGGGATCTACGAGCAGTACTTC.

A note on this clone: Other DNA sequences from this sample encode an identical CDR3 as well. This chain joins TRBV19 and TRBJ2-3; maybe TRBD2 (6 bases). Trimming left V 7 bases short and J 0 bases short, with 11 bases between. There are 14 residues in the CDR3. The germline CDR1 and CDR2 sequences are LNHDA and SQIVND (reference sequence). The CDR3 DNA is TGTGCCAGTAAAAGGGGAGGCAGCACAGATACGCAGTATTTT. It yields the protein CASKRGGSTDTQYF.

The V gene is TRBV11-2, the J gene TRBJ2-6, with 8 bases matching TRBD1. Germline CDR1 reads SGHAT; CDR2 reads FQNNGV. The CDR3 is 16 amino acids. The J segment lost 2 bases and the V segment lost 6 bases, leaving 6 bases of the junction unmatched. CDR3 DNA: TGTGCCAGCAGAACCCGGGACAGGCCTGGGGCCAACGTCCTGACTTTC. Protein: CASRTRDRPGANVLTF.

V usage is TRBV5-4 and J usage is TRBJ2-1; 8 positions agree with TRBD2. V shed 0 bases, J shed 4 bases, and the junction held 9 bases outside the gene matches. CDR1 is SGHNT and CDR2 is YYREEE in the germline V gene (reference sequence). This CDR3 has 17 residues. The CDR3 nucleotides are TGTGCCAGCAGCTTGGGGAAGCGGGGGCCGCAATACAATGAGCAGTTCTTC. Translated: CASSLGKRGPQYNEQFF.

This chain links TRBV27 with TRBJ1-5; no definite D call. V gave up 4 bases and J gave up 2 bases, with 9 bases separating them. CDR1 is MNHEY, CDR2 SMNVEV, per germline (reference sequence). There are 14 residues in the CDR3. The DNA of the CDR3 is TGTGCCAGCAGTTCTCGACATGGCAATCAGCCCCAGCATTTT. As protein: CASSSRHGNQPQHF.

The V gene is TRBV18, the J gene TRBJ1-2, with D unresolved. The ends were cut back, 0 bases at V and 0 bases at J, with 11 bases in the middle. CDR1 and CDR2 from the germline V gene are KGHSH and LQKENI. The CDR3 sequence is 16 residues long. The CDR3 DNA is TGTGCCAGCTCACCACCCCGGAGAGCCACTAACTATGGCTACACCTTC. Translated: CASSPPRRATNYGYTF.

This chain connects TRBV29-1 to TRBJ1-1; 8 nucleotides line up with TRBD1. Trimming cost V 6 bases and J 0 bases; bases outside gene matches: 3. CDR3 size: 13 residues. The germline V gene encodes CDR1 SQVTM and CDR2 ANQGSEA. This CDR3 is CSVRQGMNTEAFF. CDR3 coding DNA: TGCAGCGTCAGACAGGGGATGAACACTGAAGCTTTCTTT.